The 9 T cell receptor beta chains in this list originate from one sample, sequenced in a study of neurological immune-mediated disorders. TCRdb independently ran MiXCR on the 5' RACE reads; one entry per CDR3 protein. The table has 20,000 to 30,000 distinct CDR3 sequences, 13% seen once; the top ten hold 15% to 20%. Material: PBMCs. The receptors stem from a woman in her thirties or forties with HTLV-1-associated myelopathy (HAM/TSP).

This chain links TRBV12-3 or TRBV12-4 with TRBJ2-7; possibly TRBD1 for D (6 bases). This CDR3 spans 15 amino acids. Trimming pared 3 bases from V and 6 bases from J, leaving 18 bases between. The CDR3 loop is CASSLRAGTRIEQYF. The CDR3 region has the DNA TGTGCCAGCAGTTTGCGGGCCGGGACAAGGATCGAGCAGTACTTC.

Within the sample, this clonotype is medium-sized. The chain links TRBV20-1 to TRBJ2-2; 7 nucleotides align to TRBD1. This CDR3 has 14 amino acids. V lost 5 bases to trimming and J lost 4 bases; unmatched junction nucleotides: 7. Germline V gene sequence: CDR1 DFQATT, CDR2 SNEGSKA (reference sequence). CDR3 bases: TGCAGTGCTTTCGACAGGGTTAGCACCGGGGAGCTGTTTTTT. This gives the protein CSAFDRVSTGELFF.

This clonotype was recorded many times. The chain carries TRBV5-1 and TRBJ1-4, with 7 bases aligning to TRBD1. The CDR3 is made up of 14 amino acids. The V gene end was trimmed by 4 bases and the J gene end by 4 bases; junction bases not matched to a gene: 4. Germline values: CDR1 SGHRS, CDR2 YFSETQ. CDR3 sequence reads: CASSRGQFNEKLFF. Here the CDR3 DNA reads TGCGCCAGCAGCCGGGGACAGTTTAATGAAAAACTGTTTTTT.

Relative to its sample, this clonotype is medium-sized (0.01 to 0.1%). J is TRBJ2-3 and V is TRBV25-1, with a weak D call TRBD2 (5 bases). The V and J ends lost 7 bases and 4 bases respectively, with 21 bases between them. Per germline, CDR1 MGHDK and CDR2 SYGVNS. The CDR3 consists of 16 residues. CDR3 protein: CASTDGGFSRADTQYF. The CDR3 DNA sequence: TGTGCCAGCACCGATGGCGGGTTTTCCAGAGCAGATACGCAGTATTTT.

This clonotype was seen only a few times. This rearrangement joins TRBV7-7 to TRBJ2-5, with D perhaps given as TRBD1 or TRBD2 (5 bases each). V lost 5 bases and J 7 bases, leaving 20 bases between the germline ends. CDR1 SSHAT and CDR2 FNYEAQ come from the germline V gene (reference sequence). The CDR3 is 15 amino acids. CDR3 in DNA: TGTGCCAGCAGCCTAACCGGGACGGACCGAGGGACCCAGTACTTC. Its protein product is CASSLTGTDRGTQYF.

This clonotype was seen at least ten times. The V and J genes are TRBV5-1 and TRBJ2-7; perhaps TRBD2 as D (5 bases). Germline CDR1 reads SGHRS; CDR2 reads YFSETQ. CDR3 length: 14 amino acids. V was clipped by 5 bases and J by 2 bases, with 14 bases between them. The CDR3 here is CASSFRGSPYEQYF. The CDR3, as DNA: TGCGCCAGCAGTTTTCGTGGGAGTCCCTACGAGCAGTACTTC.

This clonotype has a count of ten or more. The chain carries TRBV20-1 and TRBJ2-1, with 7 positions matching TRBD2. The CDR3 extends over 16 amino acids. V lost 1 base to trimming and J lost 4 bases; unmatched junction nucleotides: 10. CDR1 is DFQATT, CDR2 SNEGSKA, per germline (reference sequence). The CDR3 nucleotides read TGCAGTGCTAGAGTCCGACTAGCCCTTGCGTACAATGAGCAGTTCTTC. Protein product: CSARVRLALAYNEQFF.

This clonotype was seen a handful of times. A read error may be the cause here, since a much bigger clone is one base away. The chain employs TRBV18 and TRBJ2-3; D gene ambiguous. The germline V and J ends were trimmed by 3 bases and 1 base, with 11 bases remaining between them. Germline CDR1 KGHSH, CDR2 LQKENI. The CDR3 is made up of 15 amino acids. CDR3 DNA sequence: TGTGCCAGCTCACCTCAGACATGGCGCACAGATACGCAGTATTTT. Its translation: CASSPQTWRTDTQYF.

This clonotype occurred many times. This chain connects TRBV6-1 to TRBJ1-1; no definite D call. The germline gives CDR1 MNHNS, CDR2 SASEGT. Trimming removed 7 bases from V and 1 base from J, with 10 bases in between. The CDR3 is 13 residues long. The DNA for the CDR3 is TGTGCCAGCACCAGAGGTCCGAACACTGAAGCTTTCTTT. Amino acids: CASTRGPNTEAFF.